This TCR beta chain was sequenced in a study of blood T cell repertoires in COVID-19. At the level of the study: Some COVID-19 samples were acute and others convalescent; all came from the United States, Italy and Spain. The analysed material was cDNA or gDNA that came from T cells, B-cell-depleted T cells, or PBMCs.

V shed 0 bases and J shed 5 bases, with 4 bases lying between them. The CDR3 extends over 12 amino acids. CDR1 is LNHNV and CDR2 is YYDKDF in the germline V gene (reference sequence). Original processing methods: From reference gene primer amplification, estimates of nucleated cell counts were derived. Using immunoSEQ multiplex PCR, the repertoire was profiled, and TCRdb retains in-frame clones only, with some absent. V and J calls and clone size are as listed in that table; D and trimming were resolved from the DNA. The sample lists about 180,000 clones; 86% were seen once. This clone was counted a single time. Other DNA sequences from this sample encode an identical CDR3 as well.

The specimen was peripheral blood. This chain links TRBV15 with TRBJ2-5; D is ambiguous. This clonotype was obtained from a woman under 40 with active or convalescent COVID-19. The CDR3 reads CATSRDIETQYF. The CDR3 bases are TGTGCCACCAGCAGAGACATTGAGACCCAGTACTTC. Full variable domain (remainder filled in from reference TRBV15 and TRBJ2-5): DAMVIQNPRYQVTQFGKPVTLSCSQTLNHNVMYWYQQKSSQAPKLLFHYYDKDFNNEADTPDNFQSRRPNTSFCFLDIRSPGLGDTAMYLCATSRDIETQYFGPGTRLLVL.